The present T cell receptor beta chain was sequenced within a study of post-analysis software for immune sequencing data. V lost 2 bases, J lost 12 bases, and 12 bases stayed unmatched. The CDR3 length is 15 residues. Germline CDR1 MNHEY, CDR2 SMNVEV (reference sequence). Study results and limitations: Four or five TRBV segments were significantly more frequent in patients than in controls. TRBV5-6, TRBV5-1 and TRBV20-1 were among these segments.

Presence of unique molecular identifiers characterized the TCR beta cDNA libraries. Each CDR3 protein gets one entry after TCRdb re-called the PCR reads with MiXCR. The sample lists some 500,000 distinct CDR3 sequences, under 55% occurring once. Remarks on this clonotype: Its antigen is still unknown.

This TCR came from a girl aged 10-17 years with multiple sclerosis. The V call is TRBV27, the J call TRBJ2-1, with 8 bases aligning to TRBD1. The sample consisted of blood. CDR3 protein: CASSLARTGSVRQFF. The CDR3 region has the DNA TGTGCCAGCAGTTTAGCGCGGACAGGGTCGGTACGGCAGTTCTTC.